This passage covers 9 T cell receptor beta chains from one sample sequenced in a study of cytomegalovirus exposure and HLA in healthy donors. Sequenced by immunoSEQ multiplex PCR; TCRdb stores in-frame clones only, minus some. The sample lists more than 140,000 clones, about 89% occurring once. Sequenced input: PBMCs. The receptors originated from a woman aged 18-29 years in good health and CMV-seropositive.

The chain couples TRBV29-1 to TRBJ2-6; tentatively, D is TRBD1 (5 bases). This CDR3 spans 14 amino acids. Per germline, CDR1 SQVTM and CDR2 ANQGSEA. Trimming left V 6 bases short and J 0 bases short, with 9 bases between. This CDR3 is CSVATDSGANVLTF. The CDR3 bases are TGCAGCGTCGCGACAGACTCTGGGGCCAACGTCCTGACTTTC.

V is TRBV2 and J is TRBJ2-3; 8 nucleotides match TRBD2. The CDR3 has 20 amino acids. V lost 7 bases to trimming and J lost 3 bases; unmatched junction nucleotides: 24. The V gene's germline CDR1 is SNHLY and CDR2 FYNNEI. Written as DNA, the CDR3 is TGTGCCAGCAAAATTCATGCGGGGATGGCGGGGGGCGCTGCGACAGATACGCAGTATTTT. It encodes CASKIHAGMAGGAATDTQYF.

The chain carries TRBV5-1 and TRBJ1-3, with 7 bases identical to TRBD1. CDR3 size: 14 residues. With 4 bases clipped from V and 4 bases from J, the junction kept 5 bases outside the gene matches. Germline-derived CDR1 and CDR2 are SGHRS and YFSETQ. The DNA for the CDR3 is TGCGCCAGCAGCCCACAGGGGACCGGAAACACCATATATTTT. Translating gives CASSPQGTGNTIYF.

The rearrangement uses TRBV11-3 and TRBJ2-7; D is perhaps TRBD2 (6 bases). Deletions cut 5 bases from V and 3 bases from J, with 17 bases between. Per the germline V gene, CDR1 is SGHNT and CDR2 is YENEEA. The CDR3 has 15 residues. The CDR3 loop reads CASSALGLPLYEQYF. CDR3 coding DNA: TGTGCCAGCAGCGCCCTGGGACTTCCCCTCTACGAGCAGTACTTC.

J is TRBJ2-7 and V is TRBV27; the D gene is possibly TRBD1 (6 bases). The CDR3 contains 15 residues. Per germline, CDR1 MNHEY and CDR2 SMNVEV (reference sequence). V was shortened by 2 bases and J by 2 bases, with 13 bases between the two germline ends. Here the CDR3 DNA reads TGTGCCAGCAGTTTAACCTACAGGGCGACCTACGAGCAGTACTTC. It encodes CASSLTYRATYEQYF.

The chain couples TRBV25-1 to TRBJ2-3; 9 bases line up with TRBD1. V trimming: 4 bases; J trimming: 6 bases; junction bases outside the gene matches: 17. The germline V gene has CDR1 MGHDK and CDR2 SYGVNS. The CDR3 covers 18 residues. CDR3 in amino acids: CASSASTGGASSTDTQYF. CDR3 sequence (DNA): TGTGCCAGCAGTGCCTCCACAGGGGGCGCGTCATCAACCGATACGCAGTATTTT.

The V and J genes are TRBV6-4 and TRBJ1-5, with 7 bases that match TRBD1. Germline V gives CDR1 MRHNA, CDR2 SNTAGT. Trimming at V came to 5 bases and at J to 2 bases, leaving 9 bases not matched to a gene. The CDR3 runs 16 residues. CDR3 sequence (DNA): TGTGCCAGCAGTCCAGATGGCGGACAGGGCAATCAGCCCCAGCATTTT. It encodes CASSPDGGQGNQPQHF.

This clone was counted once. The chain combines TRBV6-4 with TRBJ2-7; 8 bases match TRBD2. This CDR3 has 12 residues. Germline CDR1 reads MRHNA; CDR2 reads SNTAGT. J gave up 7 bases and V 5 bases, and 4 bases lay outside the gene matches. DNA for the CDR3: TGTGCCAGCAGTCTAGCGGGCAGGGAGCAGTACTTC. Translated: CASSLAGREQYF.

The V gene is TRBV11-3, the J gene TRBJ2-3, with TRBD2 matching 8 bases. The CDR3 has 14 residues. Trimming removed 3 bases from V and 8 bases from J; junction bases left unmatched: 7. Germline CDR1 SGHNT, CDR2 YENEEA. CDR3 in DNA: TGTGCCAGCAGCTTTACTAGCGGCGGGGGTACGCAGTATTTT. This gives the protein CASSFTSGGGTQYF.